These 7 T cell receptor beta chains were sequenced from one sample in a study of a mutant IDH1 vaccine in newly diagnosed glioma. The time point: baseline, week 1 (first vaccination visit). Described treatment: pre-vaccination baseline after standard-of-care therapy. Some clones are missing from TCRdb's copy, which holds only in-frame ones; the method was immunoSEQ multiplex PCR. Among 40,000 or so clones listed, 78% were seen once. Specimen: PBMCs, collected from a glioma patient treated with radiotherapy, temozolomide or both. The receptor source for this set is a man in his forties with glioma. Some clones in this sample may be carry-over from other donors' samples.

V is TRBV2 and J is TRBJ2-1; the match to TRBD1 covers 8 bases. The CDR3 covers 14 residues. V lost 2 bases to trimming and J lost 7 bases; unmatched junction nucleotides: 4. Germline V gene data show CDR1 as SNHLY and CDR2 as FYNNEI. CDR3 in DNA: TGTGCCAGCAGTGAACAGGGGGCAGCAAATGAGCAGTTCTTC. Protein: CASSEQGAANEQFF.

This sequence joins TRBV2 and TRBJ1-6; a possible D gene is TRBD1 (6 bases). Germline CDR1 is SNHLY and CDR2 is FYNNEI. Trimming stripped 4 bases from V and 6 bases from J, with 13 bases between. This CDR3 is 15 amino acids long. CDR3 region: CASSGVGGPNSPLHF. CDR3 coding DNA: TGTGCCAGCAGTGGGGTTGGGGGGCCTAATTCACCCCTCCACTTT.

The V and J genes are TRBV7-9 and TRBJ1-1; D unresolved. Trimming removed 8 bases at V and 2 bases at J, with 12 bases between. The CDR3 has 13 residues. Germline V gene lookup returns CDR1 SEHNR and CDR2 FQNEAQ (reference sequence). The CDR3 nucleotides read TGTGCCAGCTTTCCCTTGGGTAACACTGAAGCTTTCTTT. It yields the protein CASFPLGNTEAFF.

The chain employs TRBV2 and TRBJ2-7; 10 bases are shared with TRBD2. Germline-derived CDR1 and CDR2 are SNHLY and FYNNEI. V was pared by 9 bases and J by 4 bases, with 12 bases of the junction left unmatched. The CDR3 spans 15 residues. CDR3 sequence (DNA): TGTGCCAGGTCTACACCTAGCGGGGGTTCTTACGAGCAGTACTTC. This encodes CARSTPSGGSYEQYF.

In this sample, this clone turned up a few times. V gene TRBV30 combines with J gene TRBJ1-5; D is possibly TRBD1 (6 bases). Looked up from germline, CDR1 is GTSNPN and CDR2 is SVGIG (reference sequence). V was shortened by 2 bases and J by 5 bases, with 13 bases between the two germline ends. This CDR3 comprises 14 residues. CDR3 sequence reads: CAWSNGGADQPQHF. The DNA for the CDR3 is TGTGCCTGGAGTAACGGGGGCGCGGATCAGCCCCAGCATTTT.

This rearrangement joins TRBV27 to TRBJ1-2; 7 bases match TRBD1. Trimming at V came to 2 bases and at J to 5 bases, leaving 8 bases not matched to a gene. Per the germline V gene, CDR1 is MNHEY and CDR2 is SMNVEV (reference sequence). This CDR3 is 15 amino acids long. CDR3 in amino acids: CASSLTETGRYGYTF. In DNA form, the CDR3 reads TGTGCCAGCAGTTTAACCGAGACAGGGCGATATGGCTACACCTTC.

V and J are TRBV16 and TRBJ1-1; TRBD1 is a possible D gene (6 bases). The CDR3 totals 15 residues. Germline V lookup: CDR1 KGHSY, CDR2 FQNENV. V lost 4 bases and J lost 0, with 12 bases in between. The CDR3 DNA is TGTGCCAGCAGCCCACCGGGACACTTGAACACTGAAGCTTTCTTT. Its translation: CASSPPGHLNTEAFF.